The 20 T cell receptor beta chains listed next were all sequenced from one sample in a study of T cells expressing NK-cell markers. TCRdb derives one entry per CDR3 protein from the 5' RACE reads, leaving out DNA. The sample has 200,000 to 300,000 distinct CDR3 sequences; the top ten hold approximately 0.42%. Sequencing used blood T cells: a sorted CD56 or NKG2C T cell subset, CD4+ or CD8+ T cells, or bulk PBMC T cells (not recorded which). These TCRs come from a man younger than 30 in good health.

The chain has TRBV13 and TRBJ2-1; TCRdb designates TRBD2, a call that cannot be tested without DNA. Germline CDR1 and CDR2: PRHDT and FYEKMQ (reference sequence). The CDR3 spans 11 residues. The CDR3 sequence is CASSFRLRQFF.

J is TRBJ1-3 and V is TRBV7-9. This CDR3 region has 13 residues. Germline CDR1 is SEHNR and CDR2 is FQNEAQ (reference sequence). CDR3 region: CAIPPSPNNTIYF.

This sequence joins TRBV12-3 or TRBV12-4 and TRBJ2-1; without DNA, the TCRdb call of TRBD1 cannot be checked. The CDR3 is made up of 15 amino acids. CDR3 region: CASSYRTGGSNEQFF.

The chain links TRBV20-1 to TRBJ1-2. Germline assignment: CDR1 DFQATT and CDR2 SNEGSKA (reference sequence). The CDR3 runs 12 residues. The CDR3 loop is CSARRSFGVYTF.

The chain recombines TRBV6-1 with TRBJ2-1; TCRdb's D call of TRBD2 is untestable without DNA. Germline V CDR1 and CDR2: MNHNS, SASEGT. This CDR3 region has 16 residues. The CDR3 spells CATRPSAGRSYNEQFF.

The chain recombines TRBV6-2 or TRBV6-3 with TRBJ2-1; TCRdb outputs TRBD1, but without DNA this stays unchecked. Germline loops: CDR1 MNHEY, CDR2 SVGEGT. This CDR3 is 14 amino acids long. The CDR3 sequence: CASRSGTGRNEQFF.

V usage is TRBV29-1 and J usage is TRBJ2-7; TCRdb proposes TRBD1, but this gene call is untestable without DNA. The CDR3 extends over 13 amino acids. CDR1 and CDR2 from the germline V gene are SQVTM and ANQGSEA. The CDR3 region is CSAGQGTRYEQYF.

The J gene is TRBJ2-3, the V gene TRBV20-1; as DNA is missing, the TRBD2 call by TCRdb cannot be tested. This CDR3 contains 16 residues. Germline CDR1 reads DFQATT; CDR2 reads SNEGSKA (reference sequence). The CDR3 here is CSASPRLAGSTDTQYF.

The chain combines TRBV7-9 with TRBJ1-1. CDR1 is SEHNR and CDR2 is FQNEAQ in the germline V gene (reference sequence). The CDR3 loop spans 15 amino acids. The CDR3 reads CASTPWGTANTEAFF.

The CDR3: CSARESRGTDNSPLHF. This chain uses TRBV20-1 with TRBJ1-6; the D call of TRBD1 rests on TCRdb alone, since no DNA is present to check it. The germline V gene encodes CDR1 DFQATT and CDR2 SNEGSKA (reference sequence). This CDR3 comprises 16 residues.

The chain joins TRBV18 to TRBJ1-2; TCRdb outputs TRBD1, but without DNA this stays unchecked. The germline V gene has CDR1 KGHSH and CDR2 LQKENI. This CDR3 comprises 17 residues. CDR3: CASSTRQLKGRNYGYTF.

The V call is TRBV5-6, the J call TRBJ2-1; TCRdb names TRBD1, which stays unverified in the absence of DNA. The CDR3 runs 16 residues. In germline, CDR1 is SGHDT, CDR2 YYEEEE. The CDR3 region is CASSYFGGGEFGEQFF.

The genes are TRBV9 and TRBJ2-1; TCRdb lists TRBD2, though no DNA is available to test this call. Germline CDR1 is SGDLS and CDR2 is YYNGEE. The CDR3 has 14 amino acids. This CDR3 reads CASSPLTAYNEQFF.

CDR3 loop: CASSPGVASTDTQYF. V gene TRBV12-3 or TRBV12-4 combines with J gene TRBJ2-3; TCRdb outputs TRBD1, but without DNA this stays unchecked. The CDR3 runs 15 residues.

The CDR3 is CASSQDRNSGSRYPQYF. The chain couples TRBV4-2 to TRBJ2-3; the D call from TCRdb, TRBD2, cannot be confirmed without DNA. The CDR3 runs to 17 residues. CDR1 LGHNA and CDR2 YNFKEQ come from the germline V gene.

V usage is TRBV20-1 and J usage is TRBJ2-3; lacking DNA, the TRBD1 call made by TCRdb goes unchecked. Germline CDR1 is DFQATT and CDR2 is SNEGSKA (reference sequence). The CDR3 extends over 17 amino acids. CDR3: CSATVVARDTYTDTQYF.

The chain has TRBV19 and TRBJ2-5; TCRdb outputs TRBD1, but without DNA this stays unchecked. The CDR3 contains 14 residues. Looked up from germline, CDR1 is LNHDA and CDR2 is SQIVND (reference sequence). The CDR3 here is CASSTTDSQETQYF.

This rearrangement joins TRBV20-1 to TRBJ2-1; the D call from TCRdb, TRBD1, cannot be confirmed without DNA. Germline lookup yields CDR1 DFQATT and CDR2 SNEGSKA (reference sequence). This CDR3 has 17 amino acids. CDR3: CSARQEGLGANYNEQFF.

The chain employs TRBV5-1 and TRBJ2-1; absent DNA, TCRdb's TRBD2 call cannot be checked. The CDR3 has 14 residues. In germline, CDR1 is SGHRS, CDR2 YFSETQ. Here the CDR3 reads CASSQAGVGNEQFF.

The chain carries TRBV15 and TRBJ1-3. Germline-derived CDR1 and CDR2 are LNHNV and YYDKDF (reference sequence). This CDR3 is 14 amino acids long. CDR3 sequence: CATSRAVEGNTIYF.